This T cell receptor beta chain was sequenced during a study of cytomegalovirus exposure and HLA in healthy donors. Study in general: The Caucasian-associated ancestry cluster held around four fifths of 398 genotyped donors. Findings and limits, study-wide: For TCR beta chains, V- and J-gene trimming was later linked to a missense DCLRE1C variant.

Each donor's status was that of a healthy bone marrow donor. Donors were ostensibly healthy at sampling, although undocumented immune exposures were probable. This PCR relied on a set of 60 Vbeta primers and 13 Jbeta primers. Produced via immunoSEQ multiplex PCR; TCRdb's table is partial and in-frame only. Of about 100,000 clones listed, roughly 80% are singletons. On this clone itself: The antigen remains unidentified.

Material: PBMCs. This clonotype originated in a woman in her thirties or forties in good health and CMV-seronegative.

The CDR3 DNA reads TGTGCCAGCAGCCAGGGGACCGACAGCCCCAGGGAAGCCCAGCATTTT. Translation: CASSQGTDSPREAQHF. V gene TRBV11-2 combines with J gene TRBJ1-5; a possible D gene is TRBD1 (6 bases). V was trimmed by 5 bases and J by 11 bases, leaving 25 bases between them. The CDR3 runs to 16 residues. Germline V gene data show CDR1 as SGHAT and CDR2 as FQNNGV.